This entry describes one T cell receptor (beta chain). Its antigen is unknown. Libraries were prepared by immunoSEQ multiplex PCR; TCRdb keeps only in-frame clonotypes and omits some of them. The table has 130,000 to 150,000 clones, 86% seen once. This sample was included in a study of cytomegalovirus exposure and HLA in healthy donors. Study-level results: Cytomegalovirus status was reportedly diagnosed by the classifier with high sensitivity and specificity.

Germline CDR1 is SGHTA and CDR2 is FQGNSA. The V segment lost 8 bases and the J segment 5 bases; nucleotides outside the gene matches: 5. This CDR3 has 15 residues. This TCR was sampled from a man younger than 30 in good health and CMV-seronegative. Sequenced input: PBMCs. This chain links TRBV7-2 with TRBJ2-2, with 13 nucleotides matching TRBD2. CDR3 in amino acids: CASGRGLAGTGELFF. DNA of the CDR3: TGTGCCAGCGGCAGGGGACTAGCGGGAACCGGGGAGCTGTTTTTT.